A selection of T cell receptor beta chains follows, all from one sample in a study of cytomegalovirus exposure and HLA in healthy donors. The repertoire was sequenced with immunoSEQ multiplex PCR; TCRdb's copy has only in-frame clones and lacks some. The data contain 75,000 to 90,000 clones, roughly 70% of them singletons. The specimen was PBMCs. The receptors were gathered from a man younger than 45 in good health and CMV-seropositive. Each CDR3 is given without its conserved first and last residue. D genes are given only for firm matches. Clone size, where shown, is once, few, many, or a class for clones that have expanded.

j_call d_call clone_size v_call cdr3_aa
TRBJ1-1 . . TRBV10-1 ASSDQRNTEAF
TRBJ2-7 TRBD1 . TRBV30 AWWTGTGSYEQY
TRBJ2-1 . many TRBV6-4 ASSDLSESGKF
TRBJ2-5 . . TRBV18 ASSPNRDTGPKTQY
TRBJ1-5 . . TRBV19 ASRTQRTGSNQPQH
TRBJ2-3 . few TRBV7-2 ASSFRAGGDTQY
. TRBD1 . TRBV29-1 SAEGGQGDNEQF
TRBJ2-2 TRBD1 . TRBV2 ASRTGANQNTGELF
TRBJ2-7 TRBD2 . TRBV11-3 ASSQGRGAYEQY
TRBJ2-1 . . TRBV20-1 SAKGNNEQF
TRBJ2-1 TRBD1 few TRBV2 ASMGQGVGNEQF
TRBJ2-5 . . TRBV28 ASSLSSVLQSQETQY
TRBJ1-1 TRBD1 . TRBV12-5 ASGLQGVTEAF
TRBJ2-3 . . TRBV7-2 ASSPGTSTDTQY
TRBJ2-7 TRBD1 . TRBV14 ASSQGPGGGTGPYEQY
TRBJ1-6 TRBD1 . TRBV6-5 ASSYGQGGSPLH
TRBJ1-1 . . TRBV6-6 ASSLRGITEAF
TRBJ2-6 . . TRBV6-1 ASSEDQGTGANVLT
TRBJ1-2 . . TRBV29-1 SVVGGLDYGYT
TRBJ2-3 TRBD2 . TRBV11-3 ASSQGLATDTQY
TRBJ2-7 TRBD2 . TRBV18 ASSGTNYEQY
TRBJ2-1 TRBD2 . TRBV4-3 ASSQGTAGVYDEQF
TRBJ1-3 . . TRBV30 AWSGAGGNTIY
TRBJ2-5 . . TRBV7-9 ASSSGTQGKETQY
TRBJ2-5 TRBD2 . TRBV7-2 ASSYGTSGRRRGTQY
TRBJ2-1 TRBD2 . TRBV28 ASSIGTSGYYNEQF
TRBJ1-1 TRBD1 . TRBV6-5 ASYRHRGRTEAF
TRBJ2-7 . . TRBV6-5 ASRPQGSRSYEQY
TRBJ2-2 TRBD1 . TRBV30 ALSQGDGELF
TRBJ1-5 . . TRBV19 ASKGEGAQPQH
TRBJ2-7 TRBD2 few TRBV29-1 SVEFVRLAGLIGEQY
TRBJ1-2 . . TRBV4-2 ASSQDLPGSNYGYT
TRBJ2-1 . . TRBV5-1 ASSLGGQSNNEQF
TRBJ2-1 TRBD2 once TRBV19 ASSIDPPSGGSYNEQF
TRBJ1-5 . . TRBV6-1 ASSADRAQH
TRBJ1-1 TRBD1 . TRBV6-6 ASSRDRDTEAF
TRBJ2-7 TRBD1 . TRBV19 ASSLGQGRVEQY
TRBJ2-4 TRBD2 . TRBV5-1 ASSFVYSGGAIGNIQY
TRBJ1-1 . . TRBV9 ASSVEDWGPEAF
TRBJ2-7 TRBD2 . TRBV11-3 ASSIRHGTSGPYEQY
TRBJ2-7 TRBD1 . TRBV5-6 ASSRTGTVDYEQY
TRBJ1-3 . few TRBV4-1 ASSRNGRSGNTIY
TRBJ2-7 TRBD1 few TRBV7-2 ASSFSPQGAYEQY
TRBJ2-1 . . TRBV27 ASSPNVHLDYNEQF
TRBJ2-7 . . TRBV6-5 ASSYRGGEQY
TRBJ2-1 . . TRBV4-3 ASSQGRRGSSYNEQF
TRBJ1-3 TRBD1 . TRBV19 ASSVPDRAWNTIY
TRBJ2-7 TRBD2 . TRBV5-4 ASSSGLAGRNEQY
TRBJ2-1 . . TRBV27 ASRAPGPRMF
TRBJ1-1 TRBD1 . TRBV27 ASNERRQGWGAF
TRBJ1-2 TRBD1 . TRBV19 ASSKFATGVGYGYT
TRBJ2-1 . . TRBV19 ASKVVGSSYNEQF
TRBJ1-1 . . TRBV5-1 ASSLAGMDTEAF
TRBJ1-4 . . TRBV6-6 ASNAGPTEKLF
TRBJ1-2 . . TRBV11-2 ASSLTLGSGYT